This T cell receptor (beta chain) stems from a study of technical replicates of blood from a handful of donors. The CDR3 extends over 13 amino acids. Trimming stripped 4 bases from V and 0 bases from J, with 7 bases between. Germline V gene sequence: CDR1 SQVTM, CDR2 ANQGSEA. The data were produced by immunoSEQ multiplex PCR, yet TCRdb's version contains in-frame clones alone and is incomplete. The sample has more than 90,000 clones, approximately 96% seen once. The rearrangement links TRBV29-1 to TRBJ1-3; no firm D call. This clonotype originated in a human donor in good health. Sequences were obtained from T cells isolated from PBMCs. The DNA for the CDR3 is TGCAGCGTTGCTCAGGACTCTGGAAACACCATATATTTT. Protein product: CSVAQDSGNTIYF.